Each of the 2 T cell receptor beta chains below was sequenced from the same sample in a study of CD8+CD57+ T cells in acquired aplastic anemia. TCR beta VDJ and CDR3 were profiled, and genomic DNA was the template. TCRdb re-derived calls from the reads in MiXCR, one entry per CDR3 protein. The profile covers around 190,000 distinct CDR3 sequences, with around 60% appearing a single time and 29% taken by the ten largest. Material: sorted CD4+, CD8+, or CD8+CD57+ T cells (not recorded which) from PBMCs. The receptors come from a human donor in good health.

This clonotype showed up just a few times. The chain combines TRBV20-1 with TRBJ1-1; unclear D gene. Trimming left V 3 bases short and J 6 bases short, with 17 bases between. This CDR3 has 14 residues. Germline V gene lookup returns CDR1 DFQATT and CDR2 SNEGSKA (reference sequence). The CDR3 reads CSASRRTTVPEAFF. CDR3 coding DNA: TGCAGTGCTAGTCGACGGACTACGGTTCCTGAAGCTTTCTTT.

This clonotype has ten or more counts. V is TRBV12-3 or TRBV12-4 and J is TRBJ1-4; 7 positions agree with TRBD1. V shed 6 bases, J shed 8 bases, and the junction held 6 bases outside the gene matches. The CDR3 sequence is 13 residues long. CDR3 nucleotides: TGTGCCAGCAGCAGCGGGACAGCAGAAAAACTGTTTTTT. This sequence encodes CASSSGTAEKLFF.